The present TCR beta chain was sequenced within a study of OX40 agonist ivuxolimab in advanced cancers. Generated by immunoSEQ multiplex PCR, the TCRdb table keeps only in-frame clones and is missing some. This table has about 46,000 clones, 82% appearing once. The CDR3 covers 15 residues. CDR1 is SSHAT, CDR2 FNYEAQ, per germline (reference sequence). With regard to this clone: An end of the junction differs from the germline gene, which may be a read error.

The clonotype was recovered from an adult with an advanced solid tumor such as melanoma, head and neck, liver or kidney cancer. The sequencing here drew on CD4+ or CD8+ T cells sorted from blood, taken in a trial of the OX40 agonist ivuxolimab. This chain links TRBV7-7 with TRBJ2-5, with D possibly TRBD2 on 5 matching bases. The CDR3 nucleotides read TGTGCTAGCAGCCCGTACGGGATCTTAGGAGAGACCCAGTACTTC. Translated, it gives CASSPYGILGETQYF.